The 25 T cell receptor beta chains below come from one sample, sequenced in a study of CD4+ T cells in melanoma. Only in-frame clones appear in the TCRdb table, and some are missing; sequencing was by immunoSEQ multiplex PCR. The sample carries around 55,000 clones, almost 70% recorded once. The sequenced sample was tumor tissue. The receptors derive from a human donor with melanoma.

In this sample, this clone is medium-sized. The J gene is TRBJ2-7, the V gene TRBV11-2, with 8 bases lining up with TRBD1. V lost 2 bases to trimming and J lost 1 base; unmatched junction nucleotides: 1. Looked up from germline, CDR1 is SGHAT and CDR2 is FQNNGV. The CDR3 spans 14 residues. The CDR3 loop reads CASSLQGASYEQYF. DNA of the CDR3: TGTGCCAGCAGCTTACAGGGGGCTTCCTACGAGCAGTACTTC.

This clone was found many times. Other DNA sequences in the sample encode the same CDR3. This rearrangement joins TRBV19 to TRBJ2-2; the D is unclear. V lost 1 base and J 1 base, leaving 4 bases between the germline ends. CDR3 length: 14 amino acids. Germline V CDR1 and CDR2: LNHDA, SQIVND (reference sequence). CDR3 nucleotides: TGTGCCAGTAGTATAGCCGGGAACACCGGGGAGCTGTTTTTT. Protein: CASSIAGNTGELFF.

The CDR3: CAWRVTAGGISGANVLTF. The CDR3 DNA follows: TGTGCCTGGAGGGTAACAGCTGGGGGTATCTCTGGGGCCAACGTCCTGACTTTC. This chain links TRBV30 with TRBJ2-6; D possibly uses TRBD1 or TRBD2 (5 bases each). The CDR3 loop spans 18 amino acids. Germline V gene lookup returns CDR1 GTSNPN and CDR2 SVGIG (reference sequence). Trimming took off 3 bases at V and 0 bases at J, with 18 bases between the two ends.

About this clone itself: The junction does not match germline at one end; this may be a read error. This rearrangement joins TRBV7-7 to TRBJ2-5, with 7 bases lining up with TRBD1. The CDR3 has 13 amino acids. Germline V gene lookup returns CDR1 SSHAT and CDR2 FNYEAQ (reference sequence). Written as DNA, the CDR3 is TGTGCTAGCAGCCCACAGGGGTGGGAGACCCAGTACTTC. Amino acid sequence: CASSPQGWETQYF.

The DNA of the CDR3 is TGTGCCACCAGCAGAGTAGATAGCGGGACCTACGAGCAGTACTTC. Residues: CATSRVDSGTYEQYF. The chain recombines TRBV15 with TRBJ2-7; the match to TRBD2 covers 8 bases. Germline V lookup: CDR1 LNHNV, CDR2 YYDKDF (reference sequence). The V and J ends lost 1 base and 2 bases, in that order; junction bases with no gene match: 4. CDR3 size: 15 residues.

A few counts support this clone. The chain employs TRBV27 and TRBJ1-2; no firm D call. Deletions cut 1 base from V and 7 bases from J, with 22 bases between. This CDR3 has 17 amino acids. Germline CDR1 and CDR2: MNHEY and SMNVEV (reference sequence). CDR3 bases: TGTGCCAGCAGTTTATTTTCCTCCGGGCCACCCCGGGGTGGCTACACCTTC. Protein sequence: CASSLFSSGPPRGGYTF.

The chain couples TRBV7-9 to TRBJ2-7, with D unclear. The CDR3 sequence is 11 residues long. With 5 bases removed from V and 3 bases from J, the gap between germline ends came to 5 bases. CDR1 is SEHNR and CDR2 is FQNEAQ in the germline V gene (reference sequence). In DNA form, the CDR3 reads TGTGCCAGCAGCACATACTACGAGCAGTACTTC. Amino acids: CASSTYYEQYF.

This chain connects TRBV5-1 to TRBJ2-7, with 7 positions matching TRBD1. The germline V gene encodes CDR1 SGHRS and CDR2 YFSETQ. V was pared by 0 bases and J by 2 bases, with 2 bases of the junction left unmatched. CDR3 length: 14 residues. DNA for the CDR3: TGCGCCAGCAGCTTGGACAGGGGACCCTACGAGCAGTACTTC. It translates to CASSLDRGPYEQYF.

The CDR3 region is CASSEMGQGNEKLFF. Written as DNA, the CDR3 is TGCGCCAGCAGTGAGATGGGACAGGGAAATGAAAAACTGTTTTTT. The gene calls are TRBV10-2 and TRBJ1-4; 9 positions agree with TRBD1. The junction had 3 bases not matched to a gene; V was cut back by 2 bases and J by 5 bases. This CDR3 is 15 amino acids long. Germline CDR1 and CDR2: WSHSY and SAAADI.

The chain is built from TRBV7-2 and TRBJ2-3, with D perhaps TRBD2 (5 bases). Germline CDR1 reads SGHTA; CDR2 reads FQGNSA. Trimming stripped 4 bases from V and 2 bases from J, with 19 bases between. This CDR3 spans 17 amino acids. DNA of the CDR3: TGTGCCAGCAGCTCAACCGGGATCTCTTTACTCACAGATACGCAGTATTTT. Encoded protein: CASSSTGISLLTDTQYF.

The chain is built from TRBV4-1 and TRBJ1-4, with TRBD1 identical over 9 bases. Germline CDR1 reads MGHRA; CDR2 reads YSYEKL. The CDR3 has 16 residues. With 4 bases clipped from V and 2 bases from J, the junction kept 5 bases outside the gene matches. The DNA for the CDR3 is TGCGCCAGCAGCCTCGGGACAGGGATGACTAATGAAAAACTGTTTTTT. Encoded protein: CASSLGTGMTNEKLFF.

This sequence joins TRBV7-8 and TRBJ1-2; D gene ambiguous. The V gene's germline CDR1 is SGHVS and CDR2 FQNEAQ. V was trimmed by 4 bases and J by 5 bases, leaving 5 bases between them. The length of the CDR3 is 11 residues. The CDR3 protein is CASSSDYGYTF. In DNA form, the CDR3 reads TGTGCCAGCAGCTCCGATTATGGCTACACCTTC.

This clone showed up many times. The chain uses TRBV9 and TRBJ1-4; the D gene is possibly TRBD1 (6 bases). Per germline, CDR1 SGDLS and CDR2 YYNGEE. The CDR3 has 15 residues. The ends were cut back, 0 bases at V and 7 bases at J, with 13 bases in the middle. The CDR3 nucleotides are TGTGCCAGCAGCGTAGCGGGGGCTGCGGTTGAAAAACTGTTTTTT. This codes for CASSVAGAAVEKLFF. Full variable domain (rest looked up from reference TRBV9 and TRBJ1-4): DSGVTQTPKHLITATGQRVTLRCSPRSGDLSVYWYQQSLDQGLQFLIQYYNGEERAKGNILERFSAQQFPDLHSELNLSSLELGDSALYFCASSVAGAAVEKLFFGSGTQLSVL.

V usage is TRBV29-1 and J usage is TRBJ2-1; the D gene is possibly TRBD2 (5 bases). V shed 4 bases and J shed 9 bases, with 13 bases lying between them. Germline lookup yields CDR1 SQVTM and CDR2 ANQGSEA. This CDR3 spans 12 amino acids. The CDR3 DNA reads as TGCAGCGTTGTTGACCTGGGGAGTGAGCAGTTCTTC. It encodes CSVVDLGSEQFF.

This clone occurred many times. The V gene is TRBV10-2, the J gene TRBJ1-2, with D unclear. The CDR3 loop spans 16 amino acids. In germline, CDR1 is WSHSY, CDR2 SAAADI. The V and J ends lost 4 bases and 8 bases respectively, with 23 bases between them. The CDR3 spells CASSGYFRGRDLGYTF. The DNA of the CDR3 is TGCGCCAGCAGTGGGTATTTTCGGGGTAGGGATCTGGGCTACACCTTC.

The DNA for the CDR3 is TGTGCCAGCAGCTTAGGACTAGCGGGGGGAGAGACCCAGTACTTC. Residues: CASSLGLAGGETQYF. The rearrangement links TRBV5-4 to TRBJ2-5, with 14 positions matching TRBD2. CDR3 length: 15 amino acids. The V segment lost 2 bases and the J segment 4 bases; nucleotides outside the gene matches: 1. CDR1 is SGHNT, CDR2 YYREEE, per germline (reference sequence).

Comment on this clone: Compared with germline, one end of the junction differs, possibly owing to a read error. The chain uses TRBV9 and TRBJ1-5; 9 bases agree with TRBD1. Germline V gene sequence: CDR1 SGDLS, CDR2 YYNGEE. There are 16 residues in the CDR3. CDR3 sequence reads: CASSVWTGAQGQPQHF. The CDR3 DNA is TGCGCCAGCAGCGTATGGACAGGGGCCCAGGGTCAGCCCCAGCATTTT.

This clone came up once. The chain uses TRBV19 and TRBJ1-1; tentative D call: TRBD1 (5 bases). The V end was cut by 7 bases, the J end by 1 base, with 19 bases between. Germline V gene lookup returns CDR1 LNHDA and CDR2 SQIVND (reference sequence). The CDR3 totals 16 residues. The CDR3 region is CASTRGPGRENTEAFF. The DNA of the CDR3 is TGTGCCAGTACCCGGGGTCCCGGCAGGGAGAACACTGAAGCTTTCTTT.

The V gene is TRBV5-1, the J gene TRBJ2-1; either TRBD1 or TRBD2 may supply D (6 bases each). Trimming shortened V by 7 bases and J by 3 bases, and 17 bases separated the two germline ends. The CDR3 is 15 residues long. The germline V gene has CDR1 SGHRS and CDR2 YFSETQ. The CDR3 DNA sequence: TGCGCCAGCCAATCTGGGGGGCGGTTCTACAATGAGCAGTTCTTC. Residues: CASQSGGRFYNEQFF.

This clone was observed a handful of times. J is TRBJ1-5 and V is TRBV7-8; 7 nucleotides align to TRBD1. Germline CDR1 is SGHVS and CDR2 is FQNEAQ. The V segment lost 5 bases and the J segment 0 bases; nucleotides outside the gene matches: 1. The CDR3 is made up of 14 amino acids. This CDR3 is CASSPGGSNQPQHF. CDR3 sequence (DNA): TGTGCCAGCAGCCCAGGGGGTAGCAATCAGCCCCAGCATTTT.

The J gene is TRBJ2-7, the V gene TRBV5-1; tentatively, D is TRBD1 (7 bases). The CDR3 extends over 15 amino acids. Germline V CDR1 and CDR2: SGHRS, YFSETQ. Trimming pared 0 bases from V and 4 bases from J, leaving 14 bases between. CDR3: CASSLGGAGGYEQYF. CDR3 nucleotides: TGCGCCAGCAGCTTGGGTGGCGCAGGGGGGTACGAGCAGTACTTC.

J is TRBJ1-2 and V is TRBV10-3; TRBD1 aligns across 7 bases. Germline-derived CDR1 and CDR2 are ENHRY and SYGVKD. The ends lost 2 bases at V and 5 bases at J; junction bases unmatched: 8. There are 15 residues in the CDR3. The chain's CDR3 is CAISELGQEPYGYTF. DNA for the CDR3: TGTGCCATCAGTGAGCTAGGACAGGAGCCTTATGGCTACACCTTC.

This clone was picked up a small number of times. The chain links TRBV4-2 to TRBJ1-3; D gene ambiguous. This CDR3 is built from 15 residues. The germline CDR1 and CDR2 sequences are LGHNA and YNFKEQ. V gave up 0 bases and J gave up 3 bases, with 9 bases separating them. CDR3 DNA sequence: TGTGCCAGCAGCCAAGATATGGGAAATGGAAACACCATATATTTT. Protein sequence: CASSQDMGNGNTIYF.

The CDR3 protein is CASSLVGGAGDTQYF. CDR3 in DNA: TGTGCCAGCAGCTTAGTCGGGGGGGCCGGAGATACGCAGTATTTT. V usage is TRBV11-3 and J usage is TRBJ2-3; TRBD2 agrees at 8 bases. V gave up 1 base and J gave up 5 bases; unmatched junction bases: 5. Looked up from germline, CDR1 is SGHNT and CDR2 is YENEEA. The CDR3 runs to 15 residues.

In this sample, this clone turned up many times. The chain links TRBV7-9 to TRBJ1-5, with D unresolved. CDR3 length: 14 residues. Germline V gene lookup returns CDR1 SEHNR and CDR2 FQNEAQ (reference sequence). V was cut by 5 bases and J by 2 bases, with 10 bases left in between. The CDR3 here is CASSPPGGNQPQHF. CDR3 in DNA: TGTGCCAGCAGCCCCCCCGGGGGCAATCAGCCCCAGCATTTT.